This TCR beta chain derives from a study of T cells in localized non-small cell lung cancer. The table came from immunoSEQ multiplex PCR; TCRdb's copy has only in-frame clones and leaves some out. The profile shows around 20,000 clones, roughly nine tenths of them singletons. As regards this clone: The antigen remains undetermined.

General study results and limits: A raised T cell density in blood coincided with lengthier overall survival. Tumor trailed uninvolved adjacent lung in T cell clonality, which peaked there. The study sequenced only one region of the tumor. As a result, intratumor heterogeneity could not be excluded and remains possible. Adjacent lung held a median roughly 60 of the top 100 tumor clones.

CDR3 length: 15 residues. The V end lost 3 bases, the J end lost 3 bases, and 11 bases lay between the germline ends. The germline CDR1 and CDR2 sequences are KGHSH and LQKENI. The clonotype comes from a woman aged 35 to 70 with stage I lung adenocarcinoma. The V and J genes are TRBV18 and TRBJ1-4; D is possibly TRBD1 (5 bases). The input for sequencing was peripheral blood, taken before any cancer treatment. CDR3 DNA sequence: TGTGCCAGCTCACCCCGGGACGGACCTAATGAAAAACTGTTTTTT. Translating gives CASSPRDGPNEKLFF. The full variable domain, completed using reference TRBV18 and TRBJ1-4, is NAGVMQNPRHLVRRRGQEARLRCSPMKGHSHVYWYRQLPEEGLKFMVYLQKENIIDESGMPKERFSAEFPKEGPSILRIQQVVRGDSAAYFCASSPRDGPNEKLFFGSGTQLSVL.